The clone carrying this T cell receptor (beta chain) was seen many times. Its matching antigen is unknown. This entry is derived from a study of neurological immune-mediated disorders. Time point meaning: longitudinal time-point 2. Unsorted libraries were prepared from 2 million PBMCs held at -80 C. The CDR3 length is 13 residues. V was pared by 2 bases and J by 9 bases, with 8 bases between. Findings and limits, study-wide: Multiple sclerosis patients had less TCR clonal expansion than even healthy controls, unlike HTLV-1-associated myelopathy. CDR3 amino acid sequences found in expanded clones were never shared across subjects, suggesting private repertoires in all groups.

The making of cDNA relied on 5'RACE with 10-nucleotide random UMIs. Each CDR3 protein is one row after TCRdb ran MiXCR on the 5' RACE reads. There are over 75,000 distinct CDR3 sequences in the sample; 5% to 6.5% occur only once, and over 6.5% lies in the top ten. Sequenced material: PBMCs. This chain connects TRBV12-3 or TRBV12-4 to TRBJ1-6; no reliable D call. The TCR was taken from a woman aged 60-70 years with multiple sclerosis. The CDR3 loop reads CASSLIESSPLHF. The CDR3 coding sequence is TGTGCCAGCAGTTTAATCGAGAGTTCACCCCTCCACTTT.